This TCR beta chain was identified during a study of shared clonotypes between healthy human individuals. In the naive CD8 group, cells lacked CD45RO and were positively selected for CCR7, so terminally differentiated effector memory CD45RA+ cells were left out. This CDR3 has 15 amino acids. V trimming: 4 bases; J trimming: 6 bases; junction bases outside the gene matches: 9. Germline lookup yields CDR1 SGHRS and CDR2 YFSETQ. Sequenced by immunoSEQ multiplex PCR; TCRdb stores in-frame clones only, minus some. Of around 2,000,000 clones listed, less than 95% are singletons. The chain has TRBV5-1 and TRBJ2-7, with TRBD2 identical over 11 bases. The receptor was derived from a man between 18 and 35 years old in good health. Material for sequencing was naive CD8+ T cells sorted from blood. CDR3 loop: CASSPALAGEGEQYF. The CDR3 DNA reads as TGCGCCAGCAGCCCCGCACTAGCGGGAGAAGGCGAGCAGTACTTC. The complete variable domain, with remaining parts taken from reference TRBV5-1 and TRBJ2-7, reads KAGVTQTPRYLIKTRGQQVTLSCSPISGHRSVSWYQQTPGQGLQFLFEYFSETQRNKGNFPGRFSGRQFSNSRSEMNVSTLELGDSALYLCASSPALAGEGEQYFGPGTRLTVT.